The source of this T cell receptor (beta chain) is a study of blood T cell repertoires in COVID-19. Study at large: Spain, Italy and the United States supplied samples that represented acute and convalescent COVID-19.

After removal of 2 bases from V and 3 bases from J, the junction contained 1 base not matched to a gene. The CDR3 is 13 amino acids. Germline V lookup: CDR1 SGHTS, CDR2 YDEGEE. Clones were read by immunoSEQ multiplex PCR, and TCRdb kept only the in-frame ones, dropping some. The profile shows roughly 450,000 clones, 90% of them singletons. This sequence originates from a man between 18 and 29 years old who had recovered from COVID-19. The sequenced material came from PBMCs or T cells enriched from blood (not recorded which). The chain couples TRBV5-8 to TRBJ1-2; 7 bases fit TRBD1. The CDR3 here is CASSFQGDYGYTF. Written as DNA, the CDR3 is TGTGCCAGCAGCTTTCAGGGGGACTATGGCTACACCTTC.